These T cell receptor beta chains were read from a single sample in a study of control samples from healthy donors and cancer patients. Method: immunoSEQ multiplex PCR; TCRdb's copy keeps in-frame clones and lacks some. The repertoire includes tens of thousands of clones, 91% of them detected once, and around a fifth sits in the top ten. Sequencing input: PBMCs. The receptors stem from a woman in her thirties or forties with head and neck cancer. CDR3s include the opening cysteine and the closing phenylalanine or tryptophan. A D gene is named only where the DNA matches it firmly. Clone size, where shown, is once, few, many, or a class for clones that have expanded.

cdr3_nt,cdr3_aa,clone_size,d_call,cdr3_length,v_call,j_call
TGCAGCGCTTTTAGCCCCTCTGGGGCCAACGTCCTGACTTTC,CSAFSPSGANVLTF,-,-,14,TRBV29-1,TRBJ2-6
TGTGCCAGCAGCCCGACCCGGACTGGTGCGACCCAGTACTTC,CASSPTRTGATQYF,-,-,14,TRBV7-2,TRBJ2-5
TGCTGCGGCGGGGGGGCTAGCACAGATACGCAGTATTTT,CCGGGASTDTQYF,-,TRBD2,13,TRBV29-1,TRBJ2-3
TGTGCCAGCAGCTTAGTCGGGACAGGCAACTCTGGAAACACCATATATTTT,CASSLVGTGNSGNTIYF,-,TRBD1,17,TRBV7-2,TRBJ1-3
TGCGCCAGCAGCTTTTCAGGGGGCAATAGTAATTCACCCCTCCACTTT,CASSFSGGNSNSPLHF,-,TRBD1,16,TRBV5-1,TRBJ1-6
TGTGCCAGCAGTTACTCGAGACACCCCCGGCCCGTAGGCTACACCTTC,CASSYSRHPRPVGYTF,-,-,16,TRBV6-5,TRBJ1-2
TGTGTCAGAAGGCGACCCCACGGCAGCTGGAACACCGGGGAGCTGTTTTTT,CVRRRPHGSWNTGELFF,-,-,17,TRBV7-5,TRBJ2-2
TGTGCCAGCAGCTTTGATAGCGCGAGCTCCTACGAGCAGTACTTC,CASSFDSASSYEQYF,-,-,15,TRBV5-5,TRBJ2-7
TGTGCCATCAGTGAGTCGACTAGCGGAACCTACGAGCAGTACTTC,CAISESTSGTYEQYF,once,TRBD2,15,TRBV10-3,TRBJ2-7
TGTGCCAGCAGGAGACCCTCTGGAAACACCATATATTTT,CASRRPSGNTIYF,-,-,13,TRBV6-5,TRBJ1-3
TGCAGCGTTGGCCCCGGCGGGAGCTCCTACGAGCAGTACTTC,CSVGPGGSSYEQYF,-,TRBD2,14,TRBV29-1,TRBJ2-7
TGTGCCAGCAGCCCCGATGTGAGGGGCCGCGAGCAGTACTTC,CASSPDVRGREQYF,-,-,14,TRBV9,TRBJ2-7
TGTGCCAGCAGCTCGAGAGCGGGGGGGAATACCTACGAGCAGTACTTC,CASSSRAGGNTYEQYF,-,TRBD2,16,TRBV13,TRBJ2-7
TGTGCCAGCTCACCACGACAGCAGGACACTGAAGCTTTCTTT,CASSPRQQDTEAFF,-,-,14,TRBV18,TRBJ1-1
TGTGCCAGCAGTTATGGGACTAGCGGGGGAGAGGTCTTC,CASSYGTSGGEVF,few,TRBD2,13,TRBV6-5,TRBJ2-1
TGCGCCAGCAGCTCGTACCAAGAGACCCAGTACTTC,CASSSYQETQYF,-,-,12,TRBV5-1,TRBJ2-5